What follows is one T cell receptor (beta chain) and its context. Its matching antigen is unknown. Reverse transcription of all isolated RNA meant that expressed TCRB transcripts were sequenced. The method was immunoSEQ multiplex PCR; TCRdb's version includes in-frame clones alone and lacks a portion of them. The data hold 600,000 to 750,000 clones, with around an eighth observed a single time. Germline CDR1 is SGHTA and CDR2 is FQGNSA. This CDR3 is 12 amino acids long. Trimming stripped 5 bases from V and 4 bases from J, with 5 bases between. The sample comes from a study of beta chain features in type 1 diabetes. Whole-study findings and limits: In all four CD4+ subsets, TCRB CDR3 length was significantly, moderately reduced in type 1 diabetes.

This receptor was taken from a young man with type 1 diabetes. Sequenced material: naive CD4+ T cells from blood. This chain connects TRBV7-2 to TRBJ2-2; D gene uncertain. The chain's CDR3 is CASSLSTGELFF. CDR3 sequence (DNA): TGTGCCAGCAGCCTGTCCACCGGGGAGCTGTTTTTT.